This T cell receptor (beta chain) is drawn from a study of control samples from healthy donors and cancer patients. TCRdb keeps only in-frame clones here, not all; method: immunoSEQ multiplex PCR. The data show about 96,000 clones, approximately 93% seen once. Looked up from germline, CDR1 is SGHVS and CDR2 is FQNEAQ. V lost 5 bases to trimming and J lost 4 bases, with 14 bases between them. There are 15 residues in the CDR3. Sequencing used blood. J is TRBJ1-4 and V is TRBV7-8, with D tentatively TRBD1 (5 bases). The clonotype originates from a man aged 18 to 30 in good health. For the CDR3, the DNA is TGTGCCAGCAGCCCGCCGGGACGGAATAATGAAAAACTGTTTTTT. Its protein is CASSPPGRNNEKLFF.